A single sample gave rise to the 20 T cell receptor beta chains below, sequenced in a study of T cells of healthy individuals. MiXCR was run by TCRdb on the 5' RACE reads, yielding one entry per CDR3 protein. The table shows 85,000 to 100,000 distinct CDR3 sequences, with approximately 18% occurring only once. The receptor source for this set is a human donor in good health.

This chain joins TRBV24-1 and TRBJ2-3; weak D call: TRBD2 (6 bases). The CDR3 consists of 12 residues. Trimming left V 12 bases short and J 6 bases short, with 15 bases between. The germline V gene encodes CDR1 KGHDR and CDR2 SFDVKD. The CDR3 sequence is CASGGSADTQYF. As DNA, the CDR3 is TGTGCCTCCGGGGGTAGCGCGGATACGCAGTATTTT.

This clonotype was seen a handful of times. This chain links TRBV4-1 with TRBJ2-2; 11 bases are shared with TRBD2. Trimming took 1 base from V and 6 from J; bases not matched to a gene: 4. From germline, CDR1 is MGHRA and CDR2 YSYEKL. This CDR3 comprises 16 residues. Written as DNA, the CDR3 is TGCGCCAGCAGCCAAGTAGCGGGAGGGCCCGCCGGGGAGCTGTTTTTT. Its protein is CASSQVAGGPAGELFF.

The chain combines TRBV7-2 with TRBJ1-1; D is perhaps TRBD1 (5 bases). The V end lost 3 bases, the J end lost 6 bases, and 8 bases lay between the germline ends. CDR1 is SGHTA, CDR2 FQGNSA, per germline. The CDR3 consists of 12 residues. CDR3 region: CASSFKGAEAFF. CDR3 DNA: TGTGCCAGCAGCTTTAAAGGGGCTGAAGCTTTCTTT.

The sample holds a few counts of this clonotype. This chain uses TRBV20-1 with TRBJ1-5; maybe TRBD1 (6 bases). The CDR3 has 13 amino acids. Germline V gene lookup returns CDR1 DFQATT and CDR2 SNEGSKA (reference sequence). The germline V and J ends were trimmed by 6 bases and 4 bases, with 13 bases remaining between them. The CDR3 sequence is CSATRTVNQPQHF. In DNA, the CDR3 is TGCAGTGCCACCCGGACAGTTAATCAGCCCCAGCATTTT.

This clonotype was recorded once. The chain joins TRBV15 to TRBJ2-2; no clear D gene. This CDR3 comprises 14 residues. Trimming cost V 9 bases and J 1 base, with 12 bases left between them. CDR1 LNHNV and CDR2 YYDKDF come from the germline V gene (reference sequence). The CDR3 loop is CATSALLNTGELFF. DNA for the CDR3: TGTGCCACTTCGGCTTTATTGAACACCGGGGAGCTGTTTTTT.

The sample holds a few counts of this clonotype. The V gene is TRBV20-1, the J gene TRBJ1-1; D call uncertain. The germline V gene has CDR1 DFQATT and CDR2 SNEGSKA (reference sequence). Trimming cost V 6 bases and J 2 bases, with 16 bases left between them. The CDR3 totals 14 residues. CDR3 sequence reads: CSATSSFRNTEAFF. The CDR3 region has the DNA TGCAGTGCCACAAGTAGTTTTCGAAACACTGAAGCTTTCTTT.

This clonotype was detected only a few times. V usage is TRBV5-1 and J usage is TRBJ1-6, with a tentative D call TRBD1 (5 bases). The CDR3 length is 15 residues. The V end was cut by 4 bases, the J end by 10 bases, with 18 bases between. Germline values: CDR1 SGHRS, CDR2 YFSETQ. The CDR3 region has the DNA TGCGCCAGCAGCCTCGGGTGGGGCGACTACTCACCCCTCCACTTT. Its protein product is CASSLGWGDYSPLHF.

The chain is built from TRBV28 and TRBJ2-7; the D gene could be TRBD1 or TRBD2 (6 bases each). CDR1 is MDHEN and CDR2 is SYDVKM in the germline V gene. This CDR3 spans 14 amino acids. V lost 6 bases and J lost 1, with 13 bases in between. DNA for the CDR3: TGTGCCAGCAGAAAACAAGGGGGGTCCTACGAGCAGTACTTC. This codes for CASRKQGGSYEQYF.

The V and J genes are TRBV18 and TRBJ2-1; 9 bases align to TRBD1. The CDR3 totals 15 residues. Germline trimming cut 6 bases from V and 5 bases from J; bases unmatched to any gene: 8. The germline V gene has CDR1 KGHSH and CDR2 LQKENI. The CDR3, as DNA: TGTGCCAGCTCGCCTGGACAGGGGCGGGACAATGAGCAGTTCTTC. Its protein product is CASSPGQGRDNEQFF. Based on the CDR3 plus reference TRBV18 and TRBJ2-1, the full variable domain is NAGVMQNPRHLVRRRGQEARLRCSPMKGHSHVYWYRQLPEEGLKFMVYLQKENIIDESGMPKERFSAEFPKEGPSILRIQQVVRGDSAAYFCASSPGQGRDNEQFFGPGTRLTVL.

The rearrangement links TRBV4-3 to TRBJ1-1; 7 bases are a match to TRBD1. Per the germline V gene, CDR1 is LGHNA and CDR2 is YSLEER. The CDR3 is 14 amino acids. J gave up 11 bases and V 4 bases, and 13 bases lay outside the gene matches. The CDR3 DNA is TGCGCCAGCAGCCTCGACGCCAGGGGGGATTTGGCTTTCTTT. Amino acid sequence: CASSLDARGDLAFF.

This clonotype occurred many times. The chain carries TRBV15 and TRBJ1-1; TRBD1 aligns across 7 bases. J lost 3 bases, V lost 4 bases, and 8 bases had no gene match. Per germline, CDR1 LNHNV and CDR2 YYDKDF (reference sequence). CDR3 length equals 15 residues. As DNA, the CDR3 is TGTGCCACCAGCAAATTTACAGGGGTAGACACTGAAGCTTTCTTT. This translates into CATSKFTGVDTEAFF.

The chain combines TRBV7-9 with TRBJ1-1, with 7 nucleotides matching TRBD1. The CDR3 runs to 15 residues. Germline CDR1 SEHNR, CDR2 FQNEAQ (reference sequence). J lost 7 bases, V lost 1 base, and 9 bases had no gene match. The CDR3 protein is CASSLVGTALYEAFF. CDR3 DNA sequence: TGTGCCAGCAGCTTAGTTGGGACAGCGCTCTATGAAGCTTTCTTT.

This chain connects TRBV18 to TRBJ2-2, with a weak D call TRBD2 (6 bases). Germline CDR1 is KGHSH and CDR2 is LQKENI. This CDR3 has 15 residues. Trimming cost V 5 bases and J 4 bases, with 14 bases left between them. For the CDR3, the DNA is TGTGCCAGCTCAGGGTCGGCGGGACGCACCGGGGAGCTGTTTTTT. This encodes CASSGSAGRTGELFF.

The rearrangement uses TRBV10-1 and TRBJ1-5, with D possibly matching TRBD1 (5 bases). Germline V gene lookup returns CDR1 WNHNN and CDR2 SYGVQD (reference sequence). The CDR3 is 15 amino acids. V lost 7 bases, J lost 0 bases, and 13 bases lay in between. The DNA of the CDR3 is TGCGCCAGCAATACAGGTTTCTATAGCAATCAGCCCCAGCATTTT. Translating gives CASNTGFYSNQPQHF.

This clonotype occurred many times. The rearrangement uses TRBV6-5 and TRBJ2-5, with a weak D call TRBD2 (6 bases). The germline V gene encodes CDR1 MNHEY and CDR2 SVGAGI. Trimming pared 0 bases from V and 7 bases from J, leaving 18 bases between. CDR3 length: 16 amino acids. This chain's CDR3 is CASSYSMLDGEATQYF. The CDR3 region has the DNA TGTGCCAGCAGTTACTCGATGTTGGACGGGGAGGCGACCCAGTACTTC.

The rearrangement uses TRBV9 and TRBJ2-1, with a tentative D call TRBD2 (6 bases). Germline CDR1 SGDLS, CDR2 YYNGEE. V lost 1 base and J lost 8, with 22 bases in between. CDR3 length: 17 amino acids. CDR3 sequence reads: CASSVLASAFSRDEQFF. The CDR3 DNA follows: TGTGCCAGCAGCGTACTGGCTAGCGCCTTCTCGAGGGATGAGCAGTTCTTC.

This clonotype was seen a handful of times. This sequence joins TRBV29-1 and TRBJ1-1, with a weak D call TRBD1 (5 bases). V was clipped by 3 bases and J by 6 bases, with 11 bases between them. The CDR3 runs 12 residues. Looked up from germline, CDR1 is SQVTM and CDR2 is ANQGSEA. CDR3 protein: CSVEGDFSEAFF. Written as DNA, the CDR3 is TGCAGCGTTGAGGGGGATTTCTCTGAAGCTTTCTTT.

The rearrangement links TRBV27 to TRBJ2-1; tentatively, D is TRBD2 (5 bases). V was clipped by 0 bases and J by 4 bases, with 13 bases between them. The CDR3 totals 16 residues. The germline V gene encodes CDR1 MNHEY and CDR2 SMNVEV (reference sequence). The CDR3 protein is CASSLSTGNGYNEQFF. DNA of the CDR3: TGTGCCAGCAGTTTATCGACCGGGAACGGGTACAATGAGCAGTTCTTC.

In DNA, the CDR3 is TGTGCCACCAGCAGAGATCATAGAGGGGAATATGGCTACACCTTC. Its translation is CATSRDHRGEYGYTF. The rearrangement uses TRBV15 and TRBJ1-2; tentative D call: TRBD1 (5 bases). Germline values: CDR1 LNHNV, CDR2 YYDKDF (reference sequence). This CDR3 has 15 residues. The germline V and J ends were trimmed by 0 bases and 5 bases, with 13 bases remaining between them.

This CDR3 is CASSATSNGELFF. The CDR3 region has the DNA TGTGCCAGCAGTGCGACGTCGAACGGGGAGCTGTTTTTT. The chain has TRBV25-1 and TRBJ2-2; D is ambiguous. The CDR3 totals 13 residues. Deletions cut 4 bases from V and 7 bases from J, with 10 bases between. CDR1 MGHDK and CDR2 SYGVNS come from the germline V gene.